This T cell receptor beta chain is drawn from a study of human T cells and chemical hapten exposure (TCRdb year 2021). Regarding the complete study: For sensitization, 2% DPC in acetone was applied to a roughly 2 cm by roughly 2 cm area of upper inner arm skin. Weekly therapeutic DPC doses were additionally applied to the scalp of patients throughout the roughly 24-week study period. Patch testing on the upper back used Finn chambers containing 0.01% DPC, with scoring done after 6 days according to International Contact Dermatitis Research Group standards. The patient cohort, mostly female, included alopecia areata with under or over 50% scalp involvement, alopecia totalis and alopecia universalis. Libraries were pooled for sequencing, and variation in per-sample TCR yields was attributed mainly to small differences in library volumes within the pool. In alopecia patients, the study followed how the peripheral blood TCR repertoire changed in vivo over primary and secondary sensitization to diphenylcyclopropenone (DPC), a hapten. Patient blood was sampled pre-sensitization (week 0) and at 2, 6 and about 24 weeks after DPC sensitization. Twenty-nine alopecia patients provided blood for TCR sequencing at one to four time points (pre-sensitization, 2, 6 and 24 weeks). General study outcomes and caveats: Significantly more large CDR3 similarity clusters were formed by expanded TCRs than by pre-sensitization or healthy control sets, consistent with antigen-driven responses. Patch test score correlated positively with the number of PT1 expanded TCRs, reaching significance at thresholds 8, 16 and 32 but not at 4. After repeated subsampling, the strength of the expansion versus patch-test correlation and the threshold at which it became significant changed. No change with DPC sensitization was found in the number of TCRs above 1 in 1000 frequency, and no evidence of global repertoire structure alterations was found. All patients had alopecia, a presumed autoimmune disease, so their immune response might differ from that of healthy individuals.

This clonotype has a handful of counts. It lacks a known antigen. No base quality values were provided; no much bigger clone lies one nucleotide off. The sample's time point label, in plain terms: patch test 2, 6 weeks after DPC sensitization. Explained via the paper, the treatment or condition label denotes: therapeutic diphenylcyclopropenone sensitization with weekly scalp DPC. Blood at each patch-test visit was drawn before the patch test was applied. Patients were eligible if aged 18 to 70, diagnosed with alopecia and judged suitable for DPC therapy, and pregnant patients were excluded. Unfractionated whole blood was collected in Tempus Blood RNA tubes, and total RNA was extracted from that blood. V is reduced by 5 bases and J by 0 bases, leaving a spacing of 8 bases between them. The germline V gene (reference sequence) specifies MNHNY as CDR1 and SVGAGI as CDR2. Including the terminal cysteine and phenylalanine, the CDR3 comprises 15 residues. Only the CDR3 part of the read is kept: 45 bases, read in frame from the first base.

Receptors were amplified or captured by RACE. The listed sequencing device is NextSeq 500. Library preparation attached unique molecular identifiers to individual cDNA molecules for quantitative, reproducible TCR counting. Both TCR alpha and TCR beta chains were sequenced from each blood RNA sample. Per the source publication's procedure: The median number of TCRs per sample was roughly 98,000, ranging from about 23,224 to 750,000. The Decombinator software suite was used to annotate V, J and CDR3 in the TCR reads. Every sample was subsampled to the same number of TCRs (28,000) for the PS versus PT1 abundance plots. TCRs were defined as expanded if absent before sensitization and observed at least eight times at the 2-week time point. TCRdb trimmed public reads at Q25 via fastp, called clones via MiXCR and kept in-frame beta chains. Records with the same CDR3 protein are collapsed into one entry carrying the most frequent genes and DNA. The V and J calls reflect TCRdb's pipeline rather than the authors' work. A total of tens of thousands of distinct CDR3 sequences appear in this sample, approximately 10% of them only once. 1.5% to 2% of the sample is held by the ten biggest clonotypes.

The sequence came from a young man with alopecia areata. Some clones in this sample may be carry-over from other donors' samples. Sample: whole blood, taken in connection with sensitization to the hapten diphenylcyclopropenone (DPC). In this chain, TRBV6-6 is recombined with TRBJ2-6; a tentative D match to TRBD1 spans 6 bases. In nucleotide form, the sequence is TGTGCCAGCAGTGACAGGCCCTCTGGGGCCAACGTCCTGACTTTC. The resulting protein is CASSDRPSGANVLTF.